This TCR beta chain came from a study of identical twins (dated by TCRdb to about 2016). With regard to the full study: To test whether fetal clonotypes persist, this study deep-sequenced TCR alpha and beta repertoires from monozygotic twins, from unrelated adults of various ages, and from cord blood. Replicate twin experiments were performed at different times using different library preparation protocols to rule out contamination.

This clonotype was observed a few times. Its antigen has not been determined. No base qualities exist here, and no much larger clone lies one base off it. The library came from 5' RACE. Sequencing used an Illumina HiSeq 2000. A universal primer binding site was added through template switching, and the final cDNA carried a unique molecular identifier so that TCR cDNA molecules could be counted accurately. Specific primers in the conserved constant-segment region were used to synthesize first-strand cDNA for TCR alpha and beta chains. To control for contamination, each cDNA library was double barcoded with a SMART-Mk sample barcode plus Illumina barcodes. TruSeq adapter sequences, together with Illumina sample barcodes, were added in two successive PCR steps. The TCR alpha and beta cDNA libraries were sequenced on the Illumina HiSeq platform using custom primers. The original methods were these. Raw reads were processed with MiGEC to extract unique molecular identifiers, and MiXCR was used to determine CDR3 positions. Recombination models were inferred per individual with the repgenHMM and IGoR tools using an EM algorithm. Shared clonotype analysis was performed with the tcR package in R, normalizing sharing by the product of cloneset sizes. To study raw recombination free of thymic and clonal selection effects, out-of-frame nonproductive sequences were analyzed. TCRdb handled the public reads itself, with Q25 trimming in fastp and clone calling in MiXCR, and kept productive beta chains. Each entry is one CDR3 protein sequence, shown with its most common DNA and genes. These V and J calls originate from TCRdb's pipeline instead of the authors' own analysis. This sample holds around 470,000 distinct CDR3 sequences; 14% were observed only once. The ten largest clones capture 0.52% of the sample.

Study-wide findings and limitations: Excess twin sharing in beta out-of-frame sequences was weaker because fewer shared sequences lowered the signal-to-noise ratio. Out-of-frame TCR alpha sequences shared between twins showed an excess of low generation-probability sequences compared with coincidental sharing between unrelated individuals. Fewer insertions were carried by abundant cord blood beta clonotypes; a weaker similar trend was observed in young adult naive repertoires, while no such trend was observed in memory repertoires. Because the same donors could not be followed over many years, the conclusions depended on cross-sectional statistical analysis. Zero-insertion analyses could be partly confounded by invariant T cells such as MAIT and iNKT, though diverse VJ usage argued against such confounding for most clonotypes. Recombination models systematically underestimated out-of-frame TCR alpha sharing in monozygotic twins but agreed with sharing between unrelated individuals.

Every donor was a healthy Caucasian. The twin cohort consisted of three pairs of female monozygotic twins, all aged roughly 18 to 29 years. Positive isolation kits from Invitrogen were used to isolate CD4+ and CD8+ T cell populations. From the cysteine up to the phenylalanine, the CDR3 has a length of 13 residues. Just CDR3 DNA is preserved here, 39 bases in frame from base 1. Relative to germline, V is 2 bases shorter and J is 7 bases shorter, with 9 bases between their ends. CDR1 and CDR2 were assigned from the germline V gene as ENHRY and SYGVKD. These records were also assigned to another study, of yellow fever vaccine responses in identical twins. As the second study states: The T cell response to vaccination in identical twins was reported by the authors to appear partly convergent and partly personalized. In the study, vaccine-responding T cell clones were precisely tracked in identical twins.

The sample consisted of CD4+ T cells sorted from blood. The chain couples TRBV10-3 to TRBJ2-1; the D gene remains uncertain. This TCR was recovered from a young woman in good health. The CDR3 sequence is CAISETPLNEQFF. The DNA sequence is TGTGCCATCAGTGAGACGCCCCTGAATGAGCAGTTCTTC.